This T cell receptor (beta chain) was observed in a study of identical twins. This clonotype was detected only a few times. Its antigen is still unknown. Germline V gives CDR1 SGHVS, CDR2 FQNEAQ. The CDR3 spans 15 residues. V was shortened by 5 bases and J by 3 bases, with 14 bases between the two germline ends. A universal primer binding site was introduced by template switching. The final cDNA contained unique molecular identifiers. TCRdb re-derived calls from the 5' RACE reads in MiXCR, one entry per CDR3 protein. The sample has about 720,000 distinct CDR3 sequences, roughly 20% seen once; the top ten hold roughly 14%. Broader study findings: It was possible that invariant MAIT and iNKT cells partly confounded the zero-insertion analyses.

The same sample was also used in a study of T cells expressing NK-cell markers. This second study notes: Source material for TCR beta repertoires consisted of sorted CD3+CD56+NKG2C+, CD3+CD56+NKG2C- and CD3+CD56-NKG2C+ T cells. Seven donors tested HCMV-seropositive and one tested seronegative among the eight sequenced.

The chain couples TRBV7-8 to TRBJ2-1; the D is unclear. This TCR came from a young woman in good health. The sequenced sample was PBMCs. The CDR3 region is CASSPEVWGYNEQFF. The DNA of the CDR3 is TGTGCCAGCAGCCCCGAGGTCTGGGGCTACAATGAGCAGTTCTTC.